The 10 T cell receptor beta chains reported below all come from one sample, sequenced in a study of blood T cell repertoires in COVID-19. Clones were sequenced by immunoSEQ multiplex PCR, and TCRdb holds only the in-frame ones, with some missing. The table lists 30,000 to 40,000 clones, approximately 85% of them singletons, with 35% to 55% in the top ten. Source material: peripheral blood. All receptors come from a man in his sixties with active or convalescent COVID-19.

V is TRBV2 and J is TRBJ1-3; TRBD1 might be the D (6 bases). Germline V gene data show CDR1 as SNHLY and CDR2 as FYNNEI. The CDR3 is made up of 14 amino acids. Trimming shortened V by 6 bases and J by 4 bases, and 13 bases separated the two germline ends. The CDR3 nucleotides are TGTGCCAGCAGCACCAGGGGTCTCGGAAACACCATATATTTT. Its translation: CASSTRGLGNTIYF.

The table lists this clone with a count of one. In nucleotides, the CDR3 is TGCGCCAGCAGCCGTACCGGGACAAGCTCCTACAATGAGCAGTTCTTC. Protein sequence: CASSRTGTSSYNEQFF. The rearrangement links TRBV5-1 to TRBJ2-1; D is possibly TRBD1 (6 bases). The germline V gene encodes CDR1 SGHRS and CDR2 YFSETQ. V was clipped by 4 bases and J by 0 bases, with 14 bases between them. CDR3 length equals 16 residues.

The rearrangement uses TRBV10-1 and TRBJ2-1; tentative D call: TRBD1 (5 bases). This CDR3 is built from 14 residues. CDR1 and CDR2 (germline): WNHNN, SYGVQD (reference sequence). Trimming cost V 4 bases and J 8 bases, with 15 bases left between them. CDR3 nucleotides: TGCGCCAGCAGTGTGGGGCGGTTGACGGATGAGCAGTTCTTC. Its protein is CASSVGRLTDEQFF.

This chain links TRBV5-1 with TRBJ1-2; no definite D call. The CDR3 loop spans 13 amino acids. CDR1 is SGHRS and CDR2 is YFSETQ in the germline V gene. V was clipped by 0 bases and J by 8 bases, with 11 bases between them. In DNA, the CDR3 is TGCGCCAGCAGCTTGGTTGGGGAGAGGGGCTACACCTTC. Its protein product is CASSLVGERGYTF. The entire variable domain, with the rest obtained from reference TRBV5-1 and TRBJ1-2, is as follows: KAGVTQTPRYLIKTRGQQVTLSCSPISGHRSVSWYQQTPGQGLQFLFEYFSETQRNKGNFPGRFSGRQFSNSRSEMNVSTLELGDSALYLCASSLVGERGYTFGSGTRLTVV.

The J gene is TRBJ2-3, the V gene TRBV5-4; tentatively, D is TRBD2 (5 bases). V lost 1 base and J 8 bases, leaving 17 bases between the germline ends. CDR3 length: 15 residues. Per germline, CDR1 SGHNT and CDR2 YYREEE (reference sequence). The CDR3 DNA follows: TGTGCCAGCAGCTTGAGCCTAGCCCTAGACGGTACGCAGTATTTT. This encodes CASSLSLALDGTQYF.

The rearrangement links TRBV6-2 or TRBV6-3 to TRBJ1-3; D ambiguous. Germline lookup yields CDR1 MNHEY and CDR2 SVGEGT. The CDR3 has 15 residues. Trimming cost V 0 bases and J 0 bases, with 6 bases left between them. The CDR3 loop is CASSYSPGSGNTIYF. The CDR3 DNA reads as TGTGCCAGCAGTTACTCCCCGGGCTCTGGAAACACCATATATTTT.

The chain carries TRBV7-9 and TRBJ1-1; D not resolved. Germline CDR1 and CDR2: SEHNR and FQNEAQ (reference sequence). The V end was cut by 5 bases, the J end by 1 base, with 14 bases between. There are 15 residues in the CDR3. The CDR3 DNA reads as TGTGCCAGCAGCCCAGAAGGTACGGGGAACACTGAAGCTTTCTTT. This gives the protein CASSPEGTGNTEAFF.

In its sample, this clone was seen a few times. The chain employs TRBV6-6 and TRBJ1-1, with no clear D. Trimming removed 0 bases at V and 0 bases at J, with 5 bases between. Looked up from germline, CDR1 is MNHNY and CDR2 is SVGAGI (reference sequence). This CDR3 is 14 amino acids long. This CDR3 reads CASSYSPVNTEAFF. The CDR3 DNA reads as TGTGCCAGCAGTTACTCGCCGGTGAACACTGAAGCTTTCTTT.

CDR3: CATRQGTSNQPQHF. In DNA form, the CDR3 reads TGTGCCACCAGACAGGGGACAAGCAATCAGCCCCAGCATTTT. The chain uses TRBV19 and TRBJ1-5; 8 nucleotides match TRBD1. V gave up 10 bases and J gave up 1 base; unmatched junction bases: 6. CDR3 length equals 14 residues. Germline CDR1 and CDR2: LNHDA and SQIVND (reference sequence).

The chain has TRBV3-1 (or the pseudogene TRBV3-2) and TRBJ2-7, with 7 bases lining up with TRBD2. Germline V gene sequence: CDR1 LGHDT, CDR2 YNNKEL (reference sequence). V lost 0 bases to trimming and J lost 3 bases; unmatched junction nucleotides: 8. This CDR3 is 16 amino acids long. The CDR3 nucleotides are TGTGCCAGCAGCCAAGAGGCTAGCGGTCCCTTCTACGAGCAGTACGTC. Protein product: CASSQEASGPFYEQYV.